These 25 T cell receptor beta chains came from one sample sequenced in a study of regulatory T cells in long-lasting Graves disease. CDR3-region Arm-PCR and iRepertoire HTBI primers produced the TCR beta libraries. From the multiplex PCR reads, TCRdb called clonotypes with MiXCR, one entry per CDR3 protein. The profile shows 500,000 to 800,000 distinct CDR3 sequences, about 32% of them singletons. Noted time point: persistent/refractory GD, antithyroid drugs over 5 years with positive TRAb. The TCR library used RNA extracted from PBMCs. The sequencing here drew on peripheral blood mononuclear cells (PBMCs), taken when the disease was refractory, from a patient treated with antithyroid drugs. These receptor sequences come from a female donor with Graves disease.

The V gene is TRBV28, the J gene TRBJ1-2, with a tentative D call TRBD1 (5 bases). Trimming removed 6 bases from V and 1 base from J, with 21 bases in between. Looked up from germline, CDR1 is MDHEN and CDR2 is SYDVKM. There are 17 residues in the CDR3. As DNA, the CDR3 is TGTGCCAGCAGCCTAGCCGCGGCAGGGAGGCTTAACTATGGCTACACCTTC. Translation: CASSLAAAGRLNYGYTF.

This clonotype was observed a handful of times. The chain recombines TRBV7-9 with TRBJ2-7; 7 bases are a match to TRBD1. This CDR3 has 15 residues. The germline V gene encodes CDR1 SEHNR and CDR2 FQNEAQ (reference sequence). V shed 5 bases and J 2 bases; nucleotides not matched to a gene: 9. CDR3 amino acids: CASSPQGVLTYEQYF. The CDR3 DNA reads as TGTGCCAGCAGCCCGCAGGGGGTGCTGACCTACGAGCAGTACTTC.

The rearrangement uses TRBV6-1 and TRBJ1-5, with D uncertain. V lost 7 bases and J 0 bases, leaving 10 bases between the germline ends. The length of the CDR3 is 14 residues. CDR1 is MNHNS and CDR2 is SASEGT in the germline V gene. The CDR3 nucleotides are TGTGCCAGCACAGAATTGTATAGCAATCAGCCCCAGCATTTT. Residues: CASTELYSNQPQHF.

This clonotype occurred many times. The J gene is TRBJ1-1, the V gene TRBV12-3 or TRBV12-4, with D perhaps matching TRBD1 (5 bases). This CDR3 contains 13 residues. Trimming removed 6 bases from V and 1 base from J, with 9 bases in between. CDR3 in DNA: TGTGCCAGCAGCCAGACAGAGAACACTGAAGCTTTCTTT. Its translation: CASSQTENTEAFF.

This clonotype was counted many times. Here the CDR3 DNA reads TGTGCCAGCAGTTGGGCAGGGGGCGTCGGCAATCAGCCCCAGCATTTT. This sequence encodes CASSWAGGVGNQPQHF. The rearrangement uses TRBV12-3 or TRBV12-4 and TRBJ1-5, with 8 positions matching TRBD1. This CDR3 comprises 16 residues. V dropped 4 bases and J dropped 2; count of bases not matched to a gene: 7.

This clonotype occurred a few times. CDR3 bases: TGTGCCAGCAGTTTCCGGACTAGCGGAGTCAACGAGCAGTACTTC. This encodes CASSFRTSGVNEQYF. The rearrangement links TRBV12-3 or TRBV12-4 to TRBJ2-7, with TRBD2 matching over 10 bases. The junction had 7 bases not matched to a gene; V was cut back by 3 bases and J by 5 bases. This CDR3 has 15 amino acids.

This sequence joins TRBV2 and TRBJ1-4; unclear D gene. CDR1 and CDR2 (germline): SNHLY, FYNNEI. The germline V and J ends were trimmed by 7 bases and 7 bases, with 16 bases remaining between them. The CDR3 runs 14 residues. This CDR3 reads CASKASPGREKLFF. CDR3 nucleotides: TGTGCCAGCAAGGCTAGTCCCGGGCGTGAAAAACTGTTTTTT. Full variable domain (missing parts from reference TRBV2 and TRBJ1-4): EPEVTQTPSHQVTQMGQEVILRCVPISNHLYFYWYRQILGQKVEFLVSFYNNEISEKSEIFDDQFSVERPDGSNFTLKIRSTKLEDSAMYFCASKASPGREKLFFGSGTQLSVL.

This clonotype was observed at least ten times. The V and J genes are TRBV27 and TRBJ1-5, with D perhaps matching TRBD1 (5 bases). CDR1 is MNHEY, CDR2 SMNVEV, per germline (reference sequence). The CDR3 runs to 13 residues. The V end was cut by 6 bases, the J end by 7 bases, with 13 bases between. The CDR3 DNA follows: TGTGCCAGCAGCCTGGGGGTAAGACAGCCCCAGCATTTT. Its protein is CASSLGVRQPQHF.

This chain uses TRBV4-2 with TRBJ1-2, with TRBD1 matching 7 bases. Trimming took 0 bases from V and 2 from J; bases not matched to a gene: 6. The CDR3 is 16 residues long. Germline V gene sequence: CDR1 LGHNA, CDR2 YNFKEQ. DNA of the CDR3: TGTGCCAGCAGCCAAGACGGGGACAGAAAGAACTATGGCTACACCTTC. It codes for CASSQDGDRKNYGYTF.

To note about this clonotype: The junction and the germline gene differ at one end; a read error may be behind it. V gene TRBV5-1 combines with J gene TRBJ2-7; 9 positions agree with TRBD1. The CDR3 has 16 amino acids. Germline values: CDR1 SGHRS, CDR2 YFSETQ. CDR3: CASSPHRGPKSYERYF. For the CDR3, the DNA is TGCGCCAGCAGCCCTCACAGGGGGCCAAAATCCTACGAGCGGTACTTC.

This chain uses TRBV5-4 with TRBJ1-2; 10 positions agree with TRBD1. The CDR3 spans 15 residues. V lost 4 bases, J lost 6 bases, and 9 bases stayed unmatched. Germline V gene sequence: CDR1 SGHNT, CDR2 YYREEE (reference sequence). CDR3: CASSPKTGGNDGYTF. The CDR3 DNA reads TGTGCCAGCAGCCCAAAGACAGGGGGCAACGATGGCTACACCTTC. The full variable domain, in which reference TRBV5-4 and TRBJ1-2 provide the parts outside the CDR3, is ETGVTQSPTHLIKTRGQQVTLRCSSQSGHNTVSWYQQALGQGPQFIFQYYREEENGRGNFPPRFSGLQFPNYSSELNVNALELDDSALYLCASSPKTGGNDGYTFGSGTRLTVV.

This clonotype was found many times. V and J are TRBV13 and TRBJ2-5; a weak D match, TRBD1 (6 bases). CDR3 length equals 14 residues. CDR1 is PRHDT, CDR2 FYEKMQ, per germline (reference sequence). V lost 2 bases and J 1 base, leaving 8 bases between the germline ends. This CDR3 reads CASSLRDTQETQYF. In DNA, the CDR3 is TGTGCCAGCAGCTTACGGGACACCCAAGAGACCCAGTACTTC.

This chain joins TRBV11-1 and TRBJ2-5; 10 bases line up with TRBD2. Germline V lookup: CDR1 SGHAT, CDR2 FQDESV (reference sequence). The CDR3 totals 18 residues. V lost 0 bases and J lost 1; bases outside the gene matches: 8. CDR3 in amino acids: CASSLANPGLAIQETQYF. CDR3 sequence (DNA): TGTGCCAGCAGCTTAGCTAATCCGGGACTAGCGATCCAAGAGACCCAGTACTTC.

The chain carries TRBV18 and TRBJ2-7, with D perhaps matching TRBD2 (5 bases). Germline CDR1 and CDR2: KGHSH and LQKENI. The CDR3 sequence is 14 residues long. Trimming pared 2 bases from V and 5 bases from J, leaving 13 bases between. CDR3 in DNA: TGTGCCAGCTCACCAGATCCTACCGGGAACGAGCAGTACTTC. This sequence encodes CASSPDPTGNEQYF.

This clonotype has ten or more counts. The chain is built from TRBV6-1 and TRBJ2-7; 11 bases are a match to TRBD2. Germline assignment: CDR1 MNHNS and CDR2 SASEGT. This CDR3 has 15 amino acids. With V trimmed by 6 bases and J by 2 bases, 6 bases remained unmatched. CDR3 region: CASRTGLAGPYEQYF. The DNA for the CDR3 is TGTGCCAGCAGGACCGGACTAGCGGGCCCCTACGAGCAGTACTTC.

This rearrangement joins TRBV20-1 to TRBJ2-7; the match to TRBD2 covers 8 bases. Germline CDR1 reads DFQATT; CDR2 reads SNEGSKA (reference sequence). V lost 3 bases, J lost 0 bases, and 7 bases stayed unmatched. The CDR3 length is 15 residues. CDR3 sequence: CSASRGGDSSYEQYF. The CDR3, as DNA: TGCAGTGCTAGCCGGGGGGGCGACAGCTCCTACGAGCAGTACTTC.

The genes are TRBV6-1 and TRBJ2-2; D is possibly TRBD1 (5 bases). The CDR3 contains 15 residues. The V gene lost 5 bases and the J gene lost 5 bases, with 15 bases spanning the gap. Germline V gene lookup returns CDR1 MNHNS and CDR2 SASEGT. The CDR3 sequence is CASSYSPTGTGELFF. The DNA of the CDR3 is TGTGCCAGCAGTTACTCACCCACAGGAACCGGGGAGCTGTTTTTT.

The sample holds many counts of this clonotype. The CDR3 nucleotides read TGTGCCAGCAGTAAAGTAGGCACCGGGGAGCTGTTTTTT. As protein: CASSKVGTGELFF. V gene TRBV12-3 or TRBV12-4 combines with J gene TRBJ2-2; no clear D. V lost 5 bases and J 4 bases, leaving 8 bases between the germline ends. The CDR3 has 13 amino acids.

This clonotype was seen only a few times. The chain joins TRBV19 to TRBJ2-7; D call uncertain. Germline CDR1 is LNHDA and CDR2 is SQIVND (reference sequence). Trimming removed 5 bases at V and 4 bases at J, with 12 bases between. CDR3 length: 13 residues. In DNA form, the CDR3 reads TGTGCCAGTAGTTCCGTTCCCGGGTACGAGCAGTACTTC. Protein product: CASSSVPGYEQYF. Using reference TRBV19 and TRBJ2-7 for the parts outside the CDR3, the full variable domain is DGGITQSPKYLFRKEGQNVTLSCEQNLNHDAMYWYRQDPGQGLRLIYYSQIVNDFQKGDIAEGYSVSREKKESFPLTVTSAQKNPTAFYLCASSSVPGYEQYFGPGTRLTVT.

V is TRBV6-2 or TRBV6-3 and J is TRBJ1-1; D unresolved. The germline V gene has CDR1 MNHEY and CDR2 SVGEGT. CDR3 length equals 15 residues. V was shortened by 6 bases and J by 1 base, with 15 bases between the two germline ends. CDR3 nucleotides: TGTGCCAGCAGGATGGAACGGGCCCCGAACACTGAAGCTTTCTTT. Protein sequence: CASRMERAPNTEAFF.

This clonotype has only one observation. A read error is possible here, since a much larger clone lies one base away. CDR3 in DNA: TGTGCCAGCAGCTTAGAGCACTCATCTAACTATGGCTACACCTTC. This codes for CASSLEHSSNYGYTF. The genes are TRBV7-6 and TRBJ1-2; D unclear. The CDR3 spans 15 residues. The ends were cut back, 1 base at V and 0 bases at J, with 9 bases in the middle. Germline V lookup: CDR1 SGHVS, CDR2 FNYEAQ. Variable domain in full (rest from reference TRBV7-6 and TRBJ1-2): GAGVSQSPRYKVTKRGQDVALRCDPISGHVSLYWYRQALGQGPEFLTYFNYEAQQDKSGLPNDRFSAERPEGSISTLTIQRTEQRDSAMYRCASSLEHSSNYGYTFGSGTRLTVV.

In its sample, this clonotype was seen once. The chain uses TRBV12-5 and TRBJ2-7, with D unresolved. CDR1 and CDR2 from the germline V gene are LGHNT and FRNRAP. Trimming shortened V by 3 bases and J by 6 bases, and 15 bases separated the two germline ends. This CDR3 has 14 amino acids. The CDR3 is CASGFRLGVSEQYF. The CDR3 bases are TGTGCTAGTGGTTTCAGGTTAGGTGTTTCCGAGCAGTACTTC.

The chain combines TRBV9 with TRBJ2-7, with D possibly TRBD1 on 6 matching bases. From germline, CDR1 is SGDLS and CDR2 YYNGEE. The CDR3 loop spans 13 amino acids. The ends were cut back, 1 base at V and 4 bases at J, with 9 bases in the middle. The CDR3, as DNA: TGTGCCAGCAGCGTAACGCAGGGGTACGAGCAGTACTTC. The encoded protein is CASSVTQGYEQYF.

This rearrangement joins TRBV7-3 to TRBJ2-2; possibly TRBD1 or TRBD2 for D (5 bases each). The CDR3 is made up of 14 amino acids. The germline V and J ends were trimmed by 5 bases and 8 bases, with 15 bases remaining between them. Germline values: CDR1 SGHTA, CDR2 FQGTGA. The CDR3 spells CASSPPRDGGELFF. CDR3 nucleotides: TGTGCCAGCAGCCCGCCTAGGGACGGAGGGGAGCTGTTTTTT.

The sample holds a few counts of this clonotype. The CDR3 loop is CASSRLGLAPGEQYF. The DNA of the CDR3 is TGTGCCAGCAGCCGACTGGGACTAGCCCCCGGCGAGCAGTACTTC. This rearrangement joins TRBV9 to TRBJ2-7; 9 bases are shared with TRBD2. The CDR3 loop spans 15 amino acids. The V segment lost 4 bases and the J segment 6 bases; nucleotides outside the gene matches: 11. CDR1 is SGDLS, CDR2 YYNGEE, per germline.